Listed here is a single T cell receptor beta chain. This CDR3 is 20 amino acids long. The V and J ends lost 1 base and 5 bases, in that order; junction bases with no gene match: 18. CDR1 and CDR2 from the germline V gene are MGHRA and YSYEKL. This record comes from a study of early T cells in non-severe SARS-CoV-2 infection. MiXCR was run by TCRdb on the 5' RACE reads, yielding one entry per CDR3 protein. The repertoire has nearly 110,000 distinct CDR3 sequences, approximately 12% of them found once; the top ten carry about 8.1%. This clonotype was sampled from an adult who was a healthcare worker with PCR-confirmed SARS-CoV-2 infection or an uninfected control (not recorded which). The chain employs TRBV4-1 and TRBJ2-1, with 9 bases that match TRBD1. Sequencing input: whole blood. CDR3 residues: CASSQVAGFGSGQGNNEQFF. CDR3 coding DNA: TGCGCCAGCAGCCAAGTCGCTGGCTTCGGGTCGGGACAGGGAAACAATGAGCAGTTCTTC.